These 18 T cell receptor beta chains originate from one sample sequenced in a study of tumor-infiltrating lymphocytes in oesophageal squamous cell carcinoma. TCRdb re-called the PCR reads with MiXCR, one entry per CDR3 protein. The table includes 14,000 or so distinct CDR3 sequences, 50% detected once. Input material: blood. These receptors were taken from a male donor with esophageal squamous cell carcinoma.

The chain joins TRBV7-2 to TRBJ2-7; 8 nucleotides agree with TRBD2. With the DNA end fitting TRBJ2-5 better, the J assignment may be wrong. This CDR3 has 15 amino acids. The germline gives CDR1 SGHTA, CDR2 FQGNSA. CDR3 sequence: CASSISGMYQETQYF. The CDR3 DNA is TGTGCCAGCAGCATTAGCGGGATGTACCAAGAGACCCAGTACTTC.

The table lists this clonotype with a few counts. The CDR3 loop reads CASSLLLAGGESVLEQYF. For the CDR3, the DNA is TGTGCCAGCAGCTTATTGCTAGCGGGAGGAGAGAGCGTCCTCGAGCAGTACTTC. This chain links TRBV7-8 with TRBJ2-1, with 11 positions matching TRBD2. Judging by the DNA end, TRBJ2-7 fits better; the J call may be wrong. The length of the CDR3 is 18 residues. Germline CDR1 is SGHVS and CDR2 is FQNEAQ.

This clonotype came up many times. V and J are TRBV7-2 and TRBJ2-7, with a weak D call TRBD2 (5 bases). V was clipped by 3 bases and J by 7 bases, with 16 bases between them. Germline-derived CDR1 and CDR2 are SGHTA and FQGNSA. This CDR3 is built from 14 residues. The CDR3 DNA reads TGTGCCAGCAGCTTTTTGATTAGCGTCAATGAGCAGTACTTC. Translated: CASSFLISVNEQYF.

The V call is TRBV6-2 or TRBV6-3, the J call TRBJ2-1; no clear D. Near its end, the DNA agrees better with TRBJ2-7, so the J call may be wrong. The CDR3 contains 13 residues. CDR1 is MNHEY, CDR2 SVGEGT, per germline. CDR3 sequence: CASSYSISNEQYF. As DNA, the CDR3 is TGTGCCAGCAGTTACTCGATAAGCAACGAGCAGTACTTC.

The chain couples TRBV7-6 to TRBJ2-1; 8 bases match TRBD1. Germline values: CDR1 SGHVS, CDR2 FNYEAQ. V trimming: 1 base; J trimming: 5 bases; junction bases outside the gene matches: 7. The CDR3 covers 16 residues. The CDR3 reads CASSLVAGGFNNEQFF. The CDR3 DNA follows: TGTGCCAGCAGCTTAGTAGCAGGGGGCTTCAACAATGAGCAGTTCTTC. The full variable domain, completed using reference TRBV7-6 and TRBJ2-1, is GAGVSQSPRYKVTKRGQDVALRCDPISGHVSLYWYRQALGQGPEFLTYFNYEAQQDKSGLPNDRFSAERPEGSISTLTIQRTEQRDSAMYRCASSLVAGGFNNEQFFGPGTRLTVL.

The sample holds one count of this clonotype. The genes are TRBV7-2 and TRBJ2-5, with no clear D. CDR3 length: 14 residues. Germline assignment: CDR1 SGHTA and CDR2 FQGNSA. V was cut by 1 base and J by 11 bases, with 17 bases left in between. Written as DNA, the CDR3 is TGTGCCAGCAGCTTAGGGCTGTCCTACAATGAGCAGTACTTC. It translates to CASSLGLSYNEQYF.

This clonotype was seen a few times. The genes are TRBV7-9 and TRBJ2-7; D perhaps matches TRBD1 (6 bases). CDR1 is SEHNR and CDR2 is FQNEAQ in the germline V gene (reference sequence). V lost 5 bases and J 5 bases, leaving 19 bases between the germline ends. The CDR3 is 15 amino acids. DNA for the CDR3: TGTGCCAGCAGCCCCACCAGGGACAAGGTCGACGAGCAGTACTTC. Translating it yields CASSPTRDKVDEQYF. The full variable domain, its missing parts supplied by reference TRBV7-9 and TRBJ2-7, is DTGVSQNPRHKITKRGQNVTFRCDPISEHNRLYWYRQTLGQGPEFLTYFQNEAQLEKSRLLSDRFSAERPKGSFSTLEIQRTEQGDSAMYLCASSPTRDKVDEQYFGPGTRLTVT.

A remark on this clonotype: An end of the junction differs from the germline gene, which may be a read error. DNA of the CDR3: TGTGCTAGCAGCACCCGAACAGAAGAGACCCAGTACTTC. Translation gives CASSTRTEETQYF. The chain uses TRBV7-7 and TRBJ2-4; D not certain. The end of the DNA fits TRBJ2-5 better, so the J call may be wrong. CDR1 SSHAT and CDR2 FNYEAQ come from the germline V gene (reference sequence). CDR3 length equals 13 residues.

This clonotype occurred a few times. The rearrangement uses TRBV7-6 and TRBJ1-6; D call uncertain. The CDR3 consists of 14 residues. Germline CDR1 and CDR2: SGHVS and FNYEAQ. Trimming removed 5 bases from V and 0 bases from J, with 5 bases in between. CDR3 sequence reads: CASSANSYNSPLHF. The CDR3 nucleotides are TGTGCCAGCAGCGCTAACTCCTATAATTCACCCCTCCACTTT.

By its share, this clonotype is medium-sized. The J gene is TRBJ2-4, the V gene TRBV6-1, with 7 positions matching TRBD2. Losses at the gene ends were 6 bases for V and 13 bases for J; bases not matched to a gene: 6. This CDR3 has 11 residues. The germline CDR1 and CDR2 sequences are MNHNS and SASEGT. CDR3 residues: CASRDTSVQYF. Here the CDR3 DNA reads TGTGCCAGCAGGGATACTAGCGTACAGTACTTC.

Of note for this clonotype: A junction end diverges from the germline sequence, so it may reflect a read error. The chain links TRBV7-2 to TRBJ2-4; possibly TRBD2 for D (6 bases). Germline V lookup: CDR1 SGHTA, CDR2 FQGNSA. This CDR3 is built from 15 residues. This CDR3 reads CASSLQTRETDTQYF. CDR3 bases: TGTGCCAGCAGCCTACAGACTAGAGAAACAGATACGCAGTACTTT.

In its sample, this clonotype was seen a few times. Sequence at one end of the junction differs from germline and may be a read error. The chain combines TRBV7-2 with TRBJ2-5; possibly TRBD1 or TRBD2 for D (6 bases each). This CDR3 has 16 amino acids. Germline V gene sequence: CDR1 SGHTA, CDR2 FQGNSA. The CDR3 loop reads CASSHKGGSINSPLHF. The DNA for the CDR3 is TGTGCCAGCAGCCACAAGGGGGGCTCGATTAATTCACCCCTCCACTTC.

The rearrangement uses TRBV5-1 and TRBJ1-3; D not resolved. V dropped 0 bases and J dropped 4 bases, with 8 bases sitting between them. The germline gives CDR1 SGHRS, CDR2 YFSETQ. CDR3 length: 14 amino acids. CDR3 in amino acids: CASSLVGLGNTIYF. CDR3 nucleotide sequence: TGCGCCAGCAGCTTGGTTGGGCTCGGAAACACCATATATTTT. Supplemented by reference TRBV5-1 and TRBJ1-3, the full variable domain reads KAGVTQTPRYLIKTRGQQVTLSCSPISGHRSVSWYQQTPGQGLQFLFEYFSETQRNKGNFPGRFSGRQFSNSRSEMNVSTLELGDSALYLCASSLVGLGNTIYFGEGSWLTVV.

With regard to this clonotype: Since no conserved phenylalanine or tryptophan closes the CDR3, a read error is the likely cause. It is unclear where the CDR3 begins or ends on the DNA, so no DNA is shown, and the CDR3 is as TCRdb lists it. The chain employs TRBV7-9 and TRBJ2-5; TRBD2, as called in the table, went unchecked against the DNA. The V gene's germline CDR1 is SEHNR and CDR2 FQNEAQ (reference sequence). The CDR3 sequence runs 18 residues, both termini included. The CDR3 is CASSLVGEGISDEQYFGN.

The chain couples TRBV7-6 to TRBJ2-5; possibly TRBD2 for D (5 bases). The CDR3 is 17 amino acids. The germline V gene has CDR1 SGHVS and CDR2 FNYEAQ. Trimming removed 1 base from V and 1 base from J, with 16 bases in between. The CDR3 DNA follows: TGTGCCAGCAGCTTAGTTGGTCCTAGCCCAGGCCAAGAGACCCAGTACTTC. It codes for CASSLVGPSPGQETQYF.

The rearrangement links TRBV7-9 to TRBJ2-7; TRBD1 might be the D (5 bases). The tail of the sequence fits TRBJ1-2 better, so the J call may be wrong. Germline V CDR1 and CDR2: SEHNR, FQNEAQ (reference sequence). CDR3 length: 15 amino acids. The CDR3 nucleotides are TGTGCCAGCAGGGCCGGGGACGGTCCTAACTATGGCTACACCTTC. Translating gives CASRAGDGPNYGYTF.

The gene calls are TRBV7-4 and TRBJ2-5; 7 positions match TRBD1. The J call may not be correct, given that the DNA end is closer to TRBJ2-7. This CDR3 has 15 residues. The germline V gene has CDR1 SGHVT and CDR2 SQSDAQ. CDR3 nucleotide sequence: TGTGCCAGCAGCTTGCGCAGGGGGAGTGGTTACGAGCAGTACTTC. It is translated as CASSLRRGSGYEQYF.

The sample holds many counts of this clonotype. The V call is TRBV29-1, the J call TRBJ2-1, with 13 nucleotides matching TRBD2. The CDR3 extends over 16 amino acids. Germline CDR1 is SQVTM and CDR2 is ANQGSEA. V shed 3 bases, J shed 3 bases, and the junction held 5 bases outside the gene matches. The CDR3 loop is CSVDQLAGGFYNEQFF. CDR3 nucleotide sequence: TGCAGCGTTGATCAACTAGCGGGAGGGTTCTACAATGAGCAGTTCTTC.